Each of the 32 T cell receptor beta chains below was sequenced from the same sample in a study of post-analysis software for immune sequencing data (dated by TCRdb to 2013 to 2016). Their antigen targets remain unknown. Receptors were amplified or captured by PCR. The sequencing machine was an Illumina HiSeq 2500. To reduce PCR and sequencing biases, unique molecular identifiers were built into the TCR beta cDNA libraries. TCRdb reprocessed the public reads (quality trimming at Q25 with fastp, clone calling with MiXCR) and kept in-frame beta chains. Each CDR3 protein appears once, grouped with its most common genes and DNA. The sample table lists about 400,000 distinct CDR3 sequences, roughly 38% of them with a count of one. Roughly an eighth of the sample is held by the ten biggest clonotypes. The investigation overall reported the following: Four or five TRBV segments, including TRBV5-6, TRBV5-1 and TRBV20-1, were significantly more frequent in patients than controls.

Sample: blood. The receptors stem from a girl aged 5-17 years with multiple sclerosis.

The chain is built from TRBV24-1 and TRBJ2-3; tentatively, D is TRBD1 (6 bases). CDR1 and CDR2 from the germline V gene are KGHDR and SFDVKD. This CDR3 is built from 14 residues. Trimming took 9 bases from V and 5 from J, leaving 17 bases between them. The CDR3, as DNA: TGTGCCACCGGGGGTGTGACAGGAGGAGATACGCAGTATTTT. It translates to CATGGVTGGDTQYF.

J is TRBJ2-3 and V is TRBV28, with a possible D match to TRBD2 (6 bases). The CDR3 is 14 amino acids. Trimming took off 6 bases at V and 5 bases at J, with 15 bases between the two ends. Per the germline V gene, CDR1 is MDHEN and CDR2 is SYDVKM. CDR3 residues: CASSSPGVKDTQYF. The CDR3 bases are TGTGCCAGCAGCTCCCCGGGGGTCAAAGATACGCAGTATTTT.

This clonotype has just a few counts. This chain joins TRBV6-2 or TRBV6-3 and TRBJ1-2; D gene unclear. Trimming took 2 bases from V and 4 from J, leaving 11 bases between them. The CDR3 sequence is 14 residues long. Germline-derived CDR1 and CDR2 are MNHEY and SVGEGT. The chain's CDR3 is CASSYGTTGYGYTF. The CDR3 DNA reads TGTGCCAGCAGTTACGGCACAACGGGCTATGGCTACACCTTC.

The chain combines TRBV12-3 or TRBV12-4 with TRBJ2-1; D might be TRBD1 (5 bases). This CDR3 contains 13 residues. Trimming cost V 7 bases and J 7 bases, with 14 bases left between them. CDR3 region: CASMSQGVNEQFF. CDR3 nucleotide sequence: TGTGCCAGCATGTCCCAAGGGGTTAATGAGCAGTTCTTC.

This clonotype was observed at least ten times. This chain joins TRBV11-2 and TRBJ2-1, with TRBD1 matching over 8 bases. V lost 5 bases and J lost 7; bases outside the gene matches: 13. Germline CDR1 is SGHAT and CDR2 is FQNNGV. The CDR3 contains 16 residues. CDR3 protein: CASSRRQGPRGNEQFF. Written as DNA, the CDR3 is TGTGCCAGCAGCAGACGACAGGGGCCCCGGGGGAATGAGCAGTTCTTC.

This chain links TRBV28 with TRBJ2-3; D call uncertain. The CDR3 length is 15 residues. The V gene lost 5 bases and the J gene lost 2 bases, with 14 bases spanning the gap. The germline V gene has CDR1 MDHEN and CDR2 SYDVKM. CDR3 region: CASSPIQPHTDTQYF. As DNA, the CDR3 is TGTGCCAGCAGTCCAATCCAGCCCCACACAGATACGCAGTATTTT.

The CDR3 sequence is CASRHRGEQYF. For the CDR3, the DNA is TGTGCCAGCAGGCACCGGGGCGAGCAGTACTTC. The chain combines TRBV12-3 or TRBV12-4 with TRBJ2-5, with D perhaps TRBD2 (5 bases). The J call is doubtful: the DNA matches TRBJ2-7 better. The CDR3 covers 11 residues.

Concerning this clonotype itself: At one end the junction does not follow the germline gene, possibly because of a read error. The V call is TRBV4-3, the J call TRBJ1-1; no firm D call. This CDR3 is 13 amino acids long. Germline V gives CDR1 LGHNA, CDR2 YSLEER. CDR3 bases: TGCGCCGGCAGCCAAGAGTTTGCCCGGGAAGCTTTCTTT. Protein: CAGSQEFAREAFF.

In DNA, the CDR3 is TGTGCCAGCAGTTACGGAGGAACGCCAGGGGAATCTGGGGCCAACGTCCTGACTTTC. Its protein product is CASSYGGTPGESGANVLTF. The chain uses TRBV27 and TRBJ2-6; D is possibly TRBD1 (6 bases). CDR1 and CDR2 (germline): MNHEY, SMNVEV (reference sequence). This CDR3 is built from 19 residues. V was shortened by 4 bases and J by 1 base, with 20 bases between the two germline ends. Full variable domain (missing parts from reference TRBV27 and TRBJ2-6): EAQVTQNPRYLITVTGKKLTVTCSQNMNHEYMSWYRQDPGLGLRQIYYSMNVEVTDKGDVPEGYKVSRKEKRNFPLILESPSPNQTSLYFCASSYGGTPGESGANVLTFGAGSRLTVL.

This clonotype was counted only a few times. The chain employs TRBV20-1 and TRBJ2-3; weak D call: TRBD2 (5 bases). The germline CDR1 and CDR2 sequences are DFQATT and SNEGSKA (reference sequence). V was cut by 6 bases and J by 1 base, with 11 bases left in between. There are 13 residues in the CDR3. CDR3 amino acids: CSAPGIRTDTQYF. Written as DNA, the CDR3 is TGCAGTGCGCCGGGGATCCGCACAGATACGCAGTATTTT.

This chain links TRBV6-1 with TRBJ2-7; TRBD1 aligns across 7 bases. V trimming: 6 bases; J trimming: 0 bases; junction bases outside the gene matches: 2. CDR1 and CDR2 (germline): MNHNS, SASEGT. This CDR3 contains 13 residues. As DNA, the CDR3 is TGTGCCAGCAGCCACAGGGGCTCCTACGAGCAGTACTTC. This sequence encodes CASSHRGSYEQYF.

V gene TRBV10-3 combines with J gene TRBJ2-3; perhaps TRBD2 as D (6 bases). Trimming cost V 3 bases and J 1 base, with 11 bases left between them. This CDR3 has 15 amino acids. CDR1 and CDR2 from the germline V gene are ENHRY and SYGVKD. The CDR3 nucleotides read TGTGCCATCAGTGACCCCCCGGGGGGCACAGATACGCAGTATTTT. Its translation is CAISDPPGGTDTQYF.

The chain employs TRBV7-3 and TRBJ2-1; 10 bases are shared with TRBD2. CDR1 is SGHTA, CDR2 FQGTGA, per germline. The CDR3 covers 14 residues. Losses at the gene ends were 6 bases for V and 5 bases for J; bases not matched to a gene: 4. In DNA form, the CDR3 reads TGTGCCAGCAGTGTGCTAGCGGGGGACAATGAGCAGTTCTTC. It yields the protein CASSVLAGDNEQFF.

This clonotype was detected only a few times. The genes are TRBV6-6 and TRBJ1-2; D not certain. CDR3 length equals 15 residues. Germline-derived CDR1 and CDR2 are MNHNY and SVGAGI (reference sequence). V was pared by 8 bases and J by 5 bases, with 21 bases between. The CDR3: CASLKYSEGRYGYTF. The CDR3 DNA is TGTGCCAGCTTAAAATATTCGGAAGGTCGATATGGCTACACCTTC.

This chain connects TRBV29-1 to TRBJ1-2; D gene uncertain. Germline CDR1 is SQVTM and CDR2 is ANQGSEA. The CDR3 spans 13 residues. Trimming took 2 bases from V and 6 from J, leaving 13 bases between them. This chain's CDR3 is CSVEFALDHGYTF. Written as DNA, the CDR3 is TGCAGCGTTGAATTCGCGCTTGACCATGGCTACACCTTC.

A few counts support this clonotype. The V and J genes are TRBV13 and TRBJ2-3; D is unresolved. The CDR3 sequence is 13 residues long. V lost 5 bases and J 4 bases, leaving 10 bases between the germline ends. The germline gives CDR1 PRHDT, CDR2 FYEKMQ (reference sequence). The CDR3: CASSALLADTQYF. The CDR3 DNA follows: TGTGCCAGCAGCGCTCTACTCGCAGATACGCAGTATTTT. Combining the CDR3 with reference TRBV13 and TRBJ2-3 gives the whole variable domain AAGVIQSPRHLIKEKRETATLKCYPIPRHDTVYWYQQGPGQDPQFLISFYEKMQSDKGSIPDRFSAQQFSDYHSELNMSSLELGDSALYFCASSALLADTQYFGPGTRLTVL.

This chain connects TRBV6-5 to TRBJ2-5; 8 bases are a match to TRBD2. The assigned J gene may be wrong: the sequence end matches TRBJ2-7 better. The CDR3 contains 18 residues. Germline V gives CDR1 MNHEY, CDR2 SVGAGI. This CDR3 reads CASSYSGGSGGLTYEQYF. Here the CDR3 DNA reads TGTGCCAGCAGTTACTCGGGAGGGAGCGGGGGCCTCACCTACGAGCAGTACTTC.

This rearrangement joins TRBV9 to TRBJ2-1; D not certain. The CDR3 length is 14 residues. V lost 0 bases, J lost 3 bases, and 7 bases lay in between. Germline assignment: CDR1 SGDLS and CDR2 YYNGEE. This chain's CDR3 is CASSVAQYYNEQFF. Written as DNA, the CDR3 is TGTGCCAGCAGCGTAGCGCAGTACTACAATGAGCAGTTCTTC.

V and J are TRBV12-3 or TRBV12-4 and TRBJ1-1; TRBD1 is a possible D gene (5 bases). The length of the CDR3 is 16 residues. The ends were cut back, 6 bases at V and 1 base at J, with 18 bases in the middle. CDR3 sequence (DNA): TGTGCCAGCAGCAGGACGGGGCCTCGGGGGAACACTGAAGCTTTCTTT. Its translation: CASSRTGPRGNTEAFF.

This clonotype was counted only a few times. A read error may produce the germline difference seen at one junction end. The chain couples TRBV11-2 to TRBJ1-1; no clear D gene. The CDR3 totals 12 residues. Germline V lookup: CDR1 SGHAT, CDR2 FQNNGV. CDR3 protein: CASSQSVAEVFF. The CDR3 DNA is TGTGCCAGCAGCCAATCGGTTGCTGAAGTTTTCTTT. The whole variable domain, filled in from reference TRBV11-2 and TRBJ1-1, reads EAGVAQSPRYKIIEKRQSVAFWCNPISGHATLYWYQQILGQGPKLLIQFQNNGVVDDSQLPKDRFSAERLKGVDSTLKIQPAKLEDSAVYLCASSQSVAEVFFGQGTRLTVV.

The J gene is TRBJ1-1, the V gene TRBV5-1, with D uncertain. The CDR3 extends over 13 amino acids. The V end lost 3 bases, the J end lost 5 bases, and 11 bases lay between the germline ends. Germline values: CDR1 SGHRS, CDR2 YFSETQ. CDR3 protein: CASSSVGSTEAFF. CDR3 nucleotides: TGCGCCAGCAGCTCCGTTGGTTCGACTGAAGCTTTCTTT.

The chain is built from TRBV6-4 and TRBJ1-1, with a possible D match to TRBD1 (5 bases). The CDR3 contains 14 residues. V was clipped by 6 bases and J by 4 bases, with 15 bases between them. Germline V lookup: CDR1 MRHNA, CDR2 SNTAGT. CDR3 loop: CASRAVPGGTEAFF. The CDR3 coding sequence is TGTGCCAGCAGAGCCGTCCCCGGGGGCACTGAAGCTTTCTTT.

This clonotype was detected a few times. The chain links TRBV7-4 to TRBJ2-3; D is undetermined. V gave up 5 bases and J gave up 4 bases, with 13 bases separating them. Looked up from germline, CDR1 is SGHVT and CDR2 is SQSDAQ. The length of the CDR3 is 14 residues. The CDR3 spells CASSLVRSADTQYF. CDR3 in DNA: TGTGCCAGCAGCCTAGTTCGGTCCGCAGATACGCAGTATTTT.

The chain recombines TRBV15 with TRBJ2-3, with 8 bases fitting TRBD1. The CDR3 is 17 amino acids. V dropped 0 bases and J dropped 5; count of bases not matched to a gene: 10. Germline loops: CDR1 LNHNV, CDR2 YYDKDF (reference sequence). The CDR3 coding sequence is TGTGCCACCAGCAGAGATGGTCCAGGGGGCGAGGTAGATACGCAGTATTTT. Translating gives CATSRDGPGGEVDTQYF.

There are a few counts of this clonotype. The rearrangement joins TRBV20-1 to TRBJ2-3, with D maybe TRBD2 (5 bases). Trimming cost V 6 bases and J 3 bases, with 13 bases left between them. The V gene's germline CDR1 is DFQATT and CDR2 SNEGSKA (reference sequence). The CDR3 is 13 amino acids. The CDR3 region is CSARAGPTDTQYF. The CDR3 DNA sequence: TGCAGTGCCCGGGCGGGCCCAACAGATACGCAGTATTTT.

The chain uses TRBV20-1 and TRBJ1-4; a possible D gene is TRBD1 (6 bases). Trimming took 6 bases from V and 6 from J, leaving 26 bases between them. CDR1 and CDR2 from the germline V gene are DFQATT and SNEGSKA (reference sequence). This CDR3 spans 17 amino acids. This CDR3 reads CSAVYYPNRGAHEKLFF. The CDR3 coding sequence is TGCAGTGCCGTATACTACCCGAATCGGGGGGCGCATGAAAAACTGTTTTTT.

CDR3 amino acids: CASSLVPGGLSYNEQFF. DNA of the CDR3: TGCGCCAGCAGCTTGGTACCGGGGGGCCTTTCCTACAATGAGCAGTTCTTC. The rearrangement joins TRBV5-1 to TRBJ2-1; D is perhaps TRBD2 (7 bases). V dropped 0 bases and J dropped 1 base, with 14 bases sitting between them. Germline V gene sequence: CDR1 SGHRS, CDR2 YFSETQ. The CDR3 extends over 17 amino acids.

This clonotype occurred a few times. The chain employs TRBV3-1 and TRBJ1-2, with 7 positions matching TRBD1. After removal of 2 bases from V and 8 bases from J, the junction contained 8 bases not matched to a gene. This CDR3 contains 14 residues. Germline V lookup: CDR1 LGHDT, CDR2 YNNKEL (reference sequence). The CDR3 region is CASSQTAGGEGYTF. CDR3 DNA: TGTGCCAGCAGCCAAACGGCAGGGGGTGAGGGCTACACCTTC.

V usage is TRBV3-1 and J usage is TRBJ2-5; weak D call: TRBD1 (7 bases). The CDR3 runs to 17 residues. CDR1 and CDR2 (germline): LGHDT, YNNKEL (reference sequence). V lost 4 bases to trimming and J lost 0 bases, with 18 bases between them. The CDR3 DNA is TGTGCCAGCAGCCGCGGGACAGAGGGAGCTTACCAAGAGACCCAGTACTTC. Residues: CASSRGTEGAYQETQYF.

The chain is built from TRBV9 and TRBJ2-1; no firm D call. Looked up from germline, CDR1 is SGDLS and CDR2 is YYNGEE. Trimming pared 0 bases from V and 1 base from J, leaving 11 bases between. This CDR3 spans 16 amino acids. CDR3 in DNA: TGTGCCAGCAGCGTAGAATCCTCGAAGTCCTACAATGAGCAGTTCTTC. As protein: CASSVESSKSYNEQFF.

The chain joins TRBV29-1 to TRBJ2-2; TRBD2 matches at 8 bases. After removal of 2 bases from V and 0 bases from J, the junction contained 2 bases not matched to a gene. CDR1 is SQVTM, CDR2 ANQGSEA, per germline. The CDR3 extends over 15 amino acids. Written as DNA, the CDR3 is TGCAGCGTTGAAAGTAGCGGGACGAACACCGGGGAGCTGTTTTTT. Its translation is CSVESSGTNTGELFF.

The chain is built from TRBV29-1 and TRBJ2-3; D is undetermined. Trimming removed 7 bases at V and 4 bases at J, with 15 bases between. CDR1 and CDR2 (germline): SQVTM, ANQGSEA. CDR3 length: 13 residues. DNA for the CDR3: TGCAGCGCCGTAGGCTCCCCCGCAGATACGCAGTATTTT. This encodes CSAVGSPADTQYF.